This passage covers 21 T cell receptor gamma chains from one sample sequenced in a study of γδ T cells in repeated Plasmodium falciparum infection. TCRdb applied CATT to the multiplex PCR reads for clone calling. The profile shows 20,000 to 30,000 gamma-chain clones, around 2.9% of them singletons. Vgamma9/Vdelta2+ and Vdelta2-negative gammadelta T cells were flow-sorted from PBMC for bulk sequencing. The sequenced sample consisted of gamma-delta T cells from blood. Receptor source: a pool of human donors (malaria-infected and uninfected, not separated).

This clone was detected a few times. With a far larger clone one base away, a read error is the likely cause. The identical CDR3 is also encoded by other nucleotide sequences in the sample. The rearrangement joins TRGV9 to TRGJ1 or TRGJ2. TCRdb does not report a J gene; here it was assigned by matching the DNA to germline references. The CDR3 contains 11 residues. Germline V lookup: CDR1 GITISATS, CDR2 ISYDGTV (reference sequence). In DNA form, the CDR3 reads TGCGCCTTGTGTGTAGGGTACGAGAAACTCTTT. Translation: CALCVGYEKLF.

This clone occurred many times. The CDR3 nucleotides are TGTGCCTTGTGGGAGGTAATCCCCTGGCAAGAGTTGGGCAAAAAAATCAAGGTATTT. Protein sequence: CALWEVIPWQELGKKIKVF. This sequence joins TRGV9 and TRGJP. The V and J ends lost 1 base and 2 bases, in that order; junction bases with no gene match: 8. Germline assignment: CDR1 GITISATS and CDR2 ISYDGTV (reference sequence). The CDR3 consists of 19 residues.

Concerning this clone: TCRdb attributes to this sequence the protein of a much larger clone, which differs from the DNA translation at residue 9; a read error is likely, and the protein displayed is translated from the DNA. Other DNA variants within this sample encode the same CDR3. The V call is TRGV2, the J call TRGJ1 or TRGJ2. TCRdb records no J gene; here it was assigned by comparing the DNA to germline. The V segment lost 0 bases and the J segment 5 bases; nucleotides outside the gene matches: 7. CDR1 EGSNGY and CDR2 YDSYNSKV come from the germline V gene. The CDR3 runs 14 residues. CDR3 in DNA: TGTGCCACCTGGGACGGGTTCTATCATTATAAGAAACTCTTT. This codes for CATWDGFYHYKKLF.

This clone came up many times. TCRdb assigns this DNA the protein of a much larger clone, which departs from its translation at residue 5; this likely reflects a read error, and the protein shown comes from translating the DNA. The V call is TRGV9, the J call TRGJP1. TCRdb carries no J gene annotation; the J gene was assigned here by matching the DNA with germline. From germline, CDR1 is GITISATS and CDR2 ISYDGTV (reference sequence). The CDR3 has 17 residues. J was trimmed by 5 bases and V by 5 bases; bases with no gene match: 17. CDR3 loop: CALWGVFSQRTGWFKIF. As DNA, the CDR3 is TGTGCCTTGTGGGGGGTCTTTTCCCAAAGGACTGGTTGGTTCAAGATATTT.

This clone has at least ten counts. TCRdb pairs this DNA with a much larger clone's protein that differs at residue 12, likely a read error; the protein shown was translated from the DNA. The DNA of the CDR3 is TGTGCCACCTGGGACCTCGAGAATTATTATAAGGAACTCTTT. Protein product: CATWDLENYYKELF. This chain links TRGV2 with TRGJ1 or TRGJ2. The CDR3 is 14 residues long. Per germline, CDR1 EGSNGY and CDR2 YDSYNSKV.

At least ten counts were recorded for this clone. The chain recombines TRGV8 with TRGJ1 or TRGJ2. This CDR3 has 11 amino acids. J gave up 7 bases and V 5 bases, and 5 bases lay outside the gene matches. The germline CDR1 and CDR2 sequences are VENAVY and YDSYNSRV. The CDR3 sequence: CATWVRYKKLF. The CDR3 nucleotides read TGTGCCACCTGGGTAAGATATAAGAAACTCTTT.

Many counts were recorded for this clone. With a far larger clone one base away, a read error is the likely cause. Other nucleotide sequences from this sample produce the same CDR3. The CDR3 here is CATWDSDWSYKKLF. In nucleotides, the CDR3 is TGCGCCACCTGGGACAGCGACTGGTCCTATAAGAAACTCTTT. The chain employs TRGV3 and TRGJ1 or TRGJ2. Germline matching of the DNA provided the J gene here, since TCRdb leaves it blank. The germline CDR1 and CDR2 sequences are VTNTFY and YDVSTARD (reference sequence). This CDR3 has 14 residues.

This clone has a handful of counts. TCRdb lists the protein of a much larger clone for this DNA, which differs at residue 3, so this is likely a read error; the protein given here is translated from the DNA itself. The chain uses TRGV9 and TRGJ1 or TRGJ2. The CDR3 loop spans 14 amino acids. Germline V CDR1 and CDR2: GITISATS, ISYDGTV (reference sequence). CDR3 sequence: CASWEAQGSYKKLF. The CDR3 DNA reads TGTGCCTCGTGGGAGGCGCAGGGGAGTTATAAGAAACTCTTT.

In its sample, this clone is large. Additional DNA sequences in this sample encode the identical CDR3. J is TRGJP and V is TRGV9. With V trimmed by 3 bases and J by 4 bases, 3 bases remained unmatched. The CDR3 sequence is 16 residues long. Germline V lookup: CDR1 GITISATS, CDR2 ISYDGTV (reference sequence). CDR3: CALWEFQELGKKIKVF. CDR3 in DNA: TGTGCCTTGTGGGAGTTCCAAGAGTTGGGCAAAAAAATCAAGGTATTT.

This clone was recorded at least ten times. It is likely a read error: a sequence one base away is far more abundant. The chain joins TRGV4 to TRGJ1 or TRGJ2. Here the J gene was assigned by germline matching of the DNA, as TCRdb has none. CDR1 and CDR2 (germline): EGSTGY, YDSYTSSV. CDR3 size: 12 residues. The V gene end was trimmed by 4 bases and the J gene end by 7 bases; junction bases not matched to a gene: 7. The CDR3 loop reads CATWDIRYKKLF. The CDR3 DNA is TGTGCCACCTGGGACATTCGGTATAAGAAACTCTTT.

As concerns this clone: The protein given by TCRdb reflects a much larger clone and differs at residue 14 from this DNA's translation, likely from a read error; the protein shown is the DNA's translation. This rearrangement joins TRGV9 to TRGJP. Here the J gene was assigned by germline matching of the DNA, as TCRdb has none. The CDR3 sequence is 17 residues long. The germline V gene has CDR1 GITISATS and CDR2 ISYDGTV (reference sequence). CDR3 bases: TGTGCCTTGTGGGAGTCAGCCCAAGAGTTGGGCAAAAAAGTCAAGGTATTT. Translated: CALWESAQELGKKVKVF.

A few counts support this clone. One base separates it from a far larger clone, so it is likely a read error. Other DNA sequences in this sample translate to the same CDR3. The V gene call is TRGV9, and the J gene call is absent. Looked up from germline, CDR1 is GITISATS and CDR2 is ISYDGTV (reference sequence). The CDR3 is 18 amino acids. CDR3 loop: CALWEVGSQELGKKIKVF. The CDR3 DNA follows: TGTGCCTTGTGGGAGGTGGGCTCTCAAGAGTTGGGCAAAAAAATCAAGGTATTC.

The table lists this clone with many counts. TCRdb assigns this DNA the protein of a much larger clone, which departs from its translation at residue 3; this likely reflects a read error, and the protein shown comes from translating the DNA. The gene calls are TRGV9 and TRGJP2. TCRdb records no J gene; here it was assigned by comparing the DNA to germline. The CDR3 totals 15 residues. Germline loops: CDR1 GITISATS, CDR2 ISYDGTV (reference sequence). In DNA form, the CDR3 reads TGTGCCATGTGGGAGCCGGTCGGTAGTGATTGGATCAAGACGTTT. It encodes CAMWEPVGSDWIKTF.

As to this clone: A read error likely explains this, since a far larger clone differs by one base. The gene calls are TRGV4 and TRGJ1 or TRGJ2. Here the J gene was assigned by germline matching of the DNA, as TCRdb has none. The CDR3 contains 15 residues. Germline V CDR1 and CDR2: EGSTGY, YDSYTSSV. Losses at the gene ends were 4 bases for V and 2 bases for J; bases not matched to a gene: 11. The CDR3 is CATWENRGYYYKKLF. In DNA, the CDR3 is TGTGCCACCTGGGAGAACAGGGGATATTATTATAAGAAACTCTTT.

This clone was recorded a few times. TCRdb pairs this DNA with a much larger clone's protein that differs at residue 8, likely a read error; the protein shown was translated from the DNA. V gene TRGV9 combines with J gene TRGJ1 or TRGJ2. Germline V gene sequence: CDR1 GITISATS, CDR2 ISYDGTV (reference sequence). The CDR3 loop spans 14 amino acids. The ends lost 2 bases at V and 8 bases at J; junction bases unmatched: 12. The CDR3 DNA reads TGTGCCTTGTGGGAGGCGACCCCTGAAAATAAGAAACTCTTT. Translating it yields CALWEATPENKKLF.

In the case of this clone: TCRdb pairs this DNA with a much larger clone's protein that differs at residue 6, likely a read error; the protein shown was translated from the DNA. J is TRGJ1 or TRGJ2 and V is TRGV9. In the absence of a J gene in TCRdb, the DNA was matched to germline to assign it here. The germline V gene has CDR1 GITISATS and CDR2 ISYDGTV (reference sequence). The CDR3 extends over 15 amino acids. Trimming removed 3 bases from V and 0 bases from J; junction bases left unmatched: 8. CDR3 region: CALWESILNYYKKLF. As DNA, the CDR3 is TGTGCCTTGTGGGAGTCCATTCTGAATTATTATAAGAAACTCTTT.

This clone was recorded at least ten times. The gene calls are TRGV4 and TRGJ1 or TRGJ2. As TCRdb names no J gene, one was assigned here on the basis of a DNA match to germline. Germline-derived CDR1 and CDR2 are EGSTGY and YDSYTSSV. The CDR3 runs to 13 residues. The trim removed 5 bases at V and 3 bases at J, leaving 7 bases unmatched. The CDR3 DNA follows: TGTGCCACCTGGGCCAACGGTTATTATAAGAAACTCTTT. Translating it yields CATWANGYYKKLF.

This clone showed up many times. This specimen includes other DNA sequences encoding the same CDR3. The chain recombines TRGV3 with TRGJP2. This CDR3 has 14 amino acids. Unmatched junction bases numbered 3, after V lost 0 bases and J lost 5 bases. Germline loops: CDR1 VTNTFY, CDR2 YDVSTARD (reference sequence). The CDR3: CATWDRRSDWIKTF. CDR3 in DNA: TGTGCCACCTGGGACAGGCGCAGTGATTGGATCAAGACGTTT.

This clone has only a few counts. The TCRdb record carries a much larger clone's protein, which differs from this DNA's translation at residue 7; a read error is the likely cause, and the protein listed here is the DNA translation. V is TRGV8 and J is TRGJ1 or TRGJ2. The J gene is absent in TCRdb and was assigned here via DNA matching to germline. The trim removed 7 bases at V and 8 bases at J, leaving 8 bases unmatched. Germline V lookup: CDR1 VENAVY, CDR2 YDSYNSRV. This CDR3 has 11 residues. CDR3: CATCWGHKKLF. CDR3 in DNA: TGTGCCACCTGCTGGGGTCATAAGAAACTCTTT.

This clone has more than one count but fewer than ten. TCRdb's protein for this DNA is that of a much larger clone and differs from the translation at residue 7, likely a read error; the protein shown is the DNA translation. The chain joins TRGV4 to TRGJ1 or TRGJ2. The J gene comes from matching the DNA to germline here; TCRdb lacks it. This CDR3 is 13 amino acids long. Germline CDR1 is EGSTGY and CDR2 is YDSYTSSV. The ends lost 3 bases at V and 7 bases at J; junction bases unmatched: 9. The CDR3 DNA follows: TGTGCCACCTGGGATAACTCTATCTATAAGAAACTCTTT. Its protein is CATWDNSIYKKLF.

This clone was found many times. It differs at one base from a far larger clone, so likely a read error. Other DNA variants within this sample encode the same CDR3. The gene calls are TRGV3 and TRGJ1 or TRGJ2. The V gene's germline CDR1 is VTNTFY and CDR2 YDVSTARD (reference sequence). CDR3 size: 13 residues. As DNA, the CDR3 is TGCGCCACCTGGGACTCGTGGTATTATAAGAAACTCTTT. As protein: CATWDSWYYKKLF.